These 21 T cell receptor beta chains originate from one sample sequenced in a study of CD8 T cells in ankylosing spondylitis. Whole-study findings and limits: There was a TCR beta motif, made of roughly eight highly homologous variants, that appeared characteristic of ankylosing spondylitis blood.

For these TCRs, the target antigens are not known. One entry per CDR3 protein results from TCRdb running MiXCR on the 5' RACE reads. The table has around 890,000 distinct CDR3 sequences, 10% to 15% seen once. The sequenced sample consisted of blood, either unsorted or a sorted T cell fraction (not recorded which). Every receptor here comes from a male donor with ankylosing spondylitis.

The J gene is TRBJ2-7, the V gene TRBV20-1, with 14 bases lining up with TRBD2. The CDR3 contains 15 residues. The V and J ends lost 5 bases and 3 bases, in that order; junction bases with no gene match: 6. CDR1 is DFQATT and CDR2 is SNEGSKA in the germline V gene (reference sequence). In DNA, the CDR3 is TGCAGTGCTCGCGGACTAGCGGGAGGTTACTACGAGCAGTACTTC. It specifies CSARGLAGGYYEQYF.

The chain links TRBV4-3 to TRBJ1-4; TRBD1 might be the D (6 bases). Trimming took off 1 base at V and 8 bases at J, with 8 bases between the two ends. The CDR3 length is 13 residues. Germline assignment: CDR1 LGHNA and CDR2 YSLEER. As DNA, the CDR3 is TGCGCCAGCAGCCAAGTCAGGGGAGAAAAACTGTTTTTT. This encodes CASSQVRGEKLFF.

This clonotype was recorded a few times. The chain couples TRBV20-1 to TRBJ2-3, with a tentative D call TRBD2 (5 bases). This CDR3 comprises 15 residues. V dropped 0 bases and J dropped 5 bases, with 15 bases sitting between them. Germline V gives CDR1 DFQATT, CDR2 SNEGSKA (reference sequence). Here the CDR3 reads CSARDRIKAVDTQYF. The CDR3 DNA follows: TGCAGTGCTAGAGACCGGATTAAAGCGGTAGATACGCAGTATTTT.

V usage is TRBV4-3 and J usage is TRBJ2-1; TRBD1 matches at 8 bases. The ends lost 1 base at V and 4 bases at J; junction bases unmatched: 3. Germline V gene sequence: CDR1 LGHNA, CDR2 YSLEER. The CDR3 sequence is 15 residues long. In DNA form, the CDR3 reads TGCGCCAGCAGCCAAGCGCGACAGGGGTACAATGAGCAGTTCTTC. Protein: CASSQARQGYNEQFF.

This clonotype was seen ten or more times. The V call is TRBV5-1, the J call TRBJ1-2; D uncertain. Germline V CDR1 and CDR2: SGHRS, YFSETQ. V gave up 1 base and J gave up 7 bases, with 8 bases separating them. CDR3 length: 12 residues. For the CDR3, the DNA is TGCGCCAGCAGCTTGCCTGGTGGTGGCTACACCTTC. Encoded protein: CASSLPGGGYTF.

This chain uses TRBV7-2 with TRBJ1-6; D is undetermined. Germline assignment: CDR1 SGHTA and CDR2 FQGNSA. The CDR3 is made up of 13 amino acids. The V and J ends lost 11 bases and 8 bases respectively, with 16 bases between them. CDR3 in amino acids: CARAAGLDSPLHF. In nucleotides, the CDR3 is TGTGCCCGTGCTGCGGGTTTGGATTCACCCCTCCACTTT.

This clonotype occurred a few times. Here the CDR3 DNA reads TGCGCCAGCAGCTCCCTCCGGACTAGCGGGGGGGCCGACGGCCCTGCTGATGAGCAGTTCTTC. Encoded protein: CASSSLRTSGGADGPADEQFF. J is TRBJ2-1 and V is TRBV5-1, with 15 positions matching TRBD2. Germline values: CDR1 SGHRS, CDR2 YFSETQ. The CDR3 totals 21 residues. V gave up 3 bases and J gave up 8 bases; unmatched junction bases: 21.

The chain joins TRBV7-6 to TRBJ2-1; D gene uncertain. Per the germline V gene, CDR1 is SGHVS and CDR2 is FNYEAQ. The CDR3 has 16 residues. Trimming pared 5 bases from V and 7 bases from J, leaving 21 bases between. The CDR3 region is CASSQLSAHPRNEQFF. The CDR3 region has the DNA TGTGCCAGCAGCCAGTTGTCTGCTCACCCCAGGAATGAGCAGTTCTTC.

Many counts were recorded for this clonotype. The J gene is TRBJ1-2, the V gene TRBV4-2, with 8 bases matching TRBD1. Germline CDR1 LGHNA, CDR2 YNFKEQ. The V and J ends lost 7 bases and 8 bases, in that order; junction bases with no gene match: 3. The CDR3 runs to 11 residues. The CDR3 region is CASNSGGGYTF. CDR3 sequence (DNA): TGTGCCAGCAACTCAGGGGGCGGCTACACCTTC.

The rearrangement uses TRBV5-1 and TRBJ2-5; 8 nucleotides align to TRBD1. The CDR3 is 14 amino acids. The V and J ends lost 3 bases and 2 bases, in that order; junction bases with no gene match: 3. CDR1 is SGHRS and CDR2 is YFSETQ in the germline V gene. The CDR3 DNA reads TGCGCCAGCAGCTATGGACAGGGACAAGAGACCCAGTACTTC. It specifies CASSYGQGQETQYF.

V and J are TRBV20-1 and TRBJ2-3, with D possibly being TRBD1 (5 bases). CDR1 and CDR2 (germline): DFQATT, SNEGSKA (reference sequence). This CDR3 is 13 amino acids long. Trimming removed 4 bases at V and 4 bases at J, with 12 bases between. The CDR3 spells CSAILDSPDTQYF. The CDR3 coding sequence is TGCAGTGCTATCCTAGACAGTCCAGATACGCAGTATTTT.

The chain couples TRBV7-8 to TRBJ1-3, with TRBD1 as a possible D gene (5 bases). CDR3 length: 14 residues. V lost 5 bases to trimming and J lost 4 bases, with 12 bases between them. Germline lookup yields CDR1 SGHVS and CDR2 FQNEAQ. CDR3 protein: CASSLGGFGNTIYF. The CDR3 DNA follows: TGTGCCAGCAGCCTTGGGGGATTCGGAAACACCATATATTTT.

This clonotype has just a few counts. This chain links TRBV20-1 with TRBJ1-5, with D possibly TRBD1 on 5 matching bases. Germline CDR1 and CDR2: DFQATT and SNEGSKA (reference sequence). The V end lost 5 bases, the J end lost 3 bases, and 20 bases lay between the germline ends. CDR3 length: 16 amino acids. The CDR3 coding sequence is TGCAGTGCTCCCGAGGATGGGGGTACATACAATCAGCCCCAGCATTTT. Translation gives CSAPEDGGTYNQPQHF.

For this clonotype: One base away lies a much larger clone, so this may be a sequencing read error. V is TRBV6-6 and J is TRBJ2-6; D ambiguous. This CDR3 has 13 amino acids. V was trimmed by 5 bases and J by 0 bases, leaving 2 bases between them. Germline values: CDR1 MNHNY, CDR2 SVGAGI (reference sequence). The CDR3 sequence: CASSISGANVLTF. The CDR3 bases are TGTGCCAGCAGTATCTCTGGGGCCAACGTCCTGACTTTC.

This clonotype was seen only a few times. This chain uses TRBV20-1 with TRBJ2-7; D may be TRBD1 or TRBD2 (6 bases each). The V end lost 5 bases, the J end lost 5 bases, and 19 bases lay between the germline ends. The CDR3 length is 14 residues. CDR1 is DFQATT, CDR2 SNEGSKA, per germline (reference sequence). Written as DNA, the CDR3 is TGCAGTGCTGTACCGCTACTAGGGGGGCACGAGCAGTACTTC. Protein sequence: CSAVPLLGGHEQYF.

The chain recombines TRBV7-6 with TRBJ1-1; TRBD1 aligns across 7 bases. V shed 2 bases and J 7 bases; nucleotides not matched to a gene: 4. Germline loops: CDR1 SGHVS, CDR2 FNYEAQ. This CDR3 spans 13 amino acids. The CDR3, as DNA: TGTGCCAGCAGCTTATATCGGGACAGTGAAGCTTTCTTT. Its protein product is CASSLYRDSEAFF.

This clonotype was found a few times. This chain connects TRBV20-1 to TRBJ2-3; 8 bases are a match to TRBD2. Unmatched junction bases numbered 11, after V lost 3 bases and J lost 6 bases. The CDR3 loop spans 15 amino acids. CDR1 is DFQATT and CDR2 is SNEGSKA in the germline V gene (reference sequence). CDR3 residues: CSARVAGTSRDTQYF. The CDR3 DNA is TGCAGTGCTAGGGTTGCCGGGACTAGTCGGGATACGCAGTATTTT.

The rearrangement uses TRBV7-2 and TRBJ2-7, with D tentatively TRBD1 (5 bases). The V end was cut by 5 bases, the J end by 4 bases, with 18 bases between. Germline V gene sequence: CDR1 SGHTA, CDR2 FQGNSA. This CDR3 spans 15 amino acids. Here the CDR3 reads CASSQQGLGPYEQYF. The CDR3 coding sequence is TGTGCCAGCAGCCAGCAGGGTTTAGGACCGTACGAGCAGTACTTC.

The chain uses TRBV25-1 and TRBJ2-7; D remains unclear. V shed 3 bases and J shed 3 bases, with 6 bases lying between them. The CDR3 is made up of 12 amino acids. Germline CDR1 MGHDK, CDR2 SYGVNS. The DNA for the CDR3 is TGTGCCAGCAGTGATCAAGTCTACGAGCAGTACTTC. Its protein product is CASSDQVYEQYF.

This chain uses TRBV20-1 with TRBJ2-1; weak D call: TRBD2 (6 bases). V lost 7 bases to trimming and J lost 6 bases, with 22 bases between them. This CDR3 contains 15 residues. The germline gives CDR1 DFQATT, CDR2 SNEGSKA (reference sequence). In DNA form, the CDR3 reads TGCAGTGGTACCCGGGGTAAGGACGGGAGCAATGAGCAGTTCTTC. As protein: CSGTRGKDGSNEQFF.

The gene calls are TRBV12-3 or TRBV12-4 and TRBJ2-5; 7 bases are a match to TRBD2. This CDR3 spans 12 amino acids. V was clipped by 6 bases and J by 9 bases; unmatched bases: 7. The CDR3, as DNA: TGTGCCAGCAGCGCCCCTCGGGGGGCCCAGTACTTC. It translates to CASSAPRGAQYF.